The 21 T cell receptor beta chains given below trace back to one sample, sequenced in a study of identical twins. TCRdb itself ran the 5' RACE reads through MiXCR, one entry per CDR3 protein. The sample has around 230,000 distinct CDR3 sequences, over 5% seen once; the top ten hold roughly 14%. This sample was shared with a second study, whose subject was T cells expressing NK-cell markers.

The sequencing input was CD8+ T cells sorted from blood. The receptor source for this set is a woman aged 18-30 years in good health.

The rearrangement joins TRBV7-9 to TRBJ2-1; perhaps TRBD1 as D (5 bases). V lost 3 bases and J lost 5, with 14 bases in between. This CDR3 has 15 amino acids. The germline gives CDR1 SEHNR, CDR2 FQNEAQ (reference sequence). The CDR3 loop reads CASSFSQGSNNEQFF. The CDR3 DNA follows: TGTGCCAGCAGCTTTAGCCAGGGTAGTAACAATGAGCAGTTCTTC.

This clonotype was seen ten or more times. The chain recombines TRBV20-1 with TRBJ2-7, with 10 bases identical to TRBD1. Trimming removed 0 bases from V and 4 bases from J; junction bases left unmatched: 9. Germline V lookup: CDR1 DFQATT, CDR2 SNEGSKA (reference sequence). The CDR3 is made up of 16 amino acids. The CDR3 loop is CSARDLPGQGIYEQYF. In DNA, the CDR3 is TGCAGTGCTAGAGATCTCCCGGGACAGGGGATTTACGAGCAGTACTTC.

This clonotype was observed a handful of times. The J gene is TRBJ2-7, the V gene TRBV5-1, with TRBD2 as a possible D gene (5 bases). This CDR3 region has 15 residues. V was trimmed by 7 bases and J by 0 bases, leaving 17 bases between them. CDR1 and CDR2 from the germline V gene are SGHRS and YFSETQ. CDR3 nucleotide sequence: TGCGCCAGCTCCGGGAAGGTTACAAGCTCCTACGAGCAGTACTTC. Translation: CASSGKVTSSYEQYF.

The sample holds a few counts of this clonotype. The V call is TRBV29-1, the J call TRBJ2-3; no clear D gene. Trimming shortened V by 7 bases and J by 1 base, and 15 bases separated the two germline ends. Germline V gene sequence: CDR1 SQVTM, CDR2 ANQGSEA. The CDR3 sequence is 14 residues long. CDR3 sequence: CSAFPLGRTDTQYF. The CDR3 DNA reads TGCAGCGCATTCCCCCTTGGTCGCACAGATACGCAGTATTTT.

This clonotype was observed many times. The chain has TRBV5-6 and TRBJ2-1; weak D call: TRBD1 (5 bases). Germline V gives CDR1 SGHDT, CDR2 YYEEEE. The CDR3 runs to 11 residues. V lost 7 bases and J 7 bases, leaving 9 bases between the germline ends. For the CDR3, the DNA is TGTGCCAGCGGTAGGGGAAATGAGCAGTTCTTC. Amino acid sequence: CASGRGNEQFF.

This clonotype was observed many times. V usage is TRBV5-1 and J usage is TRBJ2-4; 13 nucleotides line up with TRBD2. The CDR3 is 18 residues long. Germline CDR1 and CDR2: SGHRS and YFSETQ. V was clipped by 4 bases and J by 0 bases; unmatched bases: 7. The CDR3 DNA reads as TGCGCCAGCAGCCCCGGACTAGCGGGGGTTCTAGCCAAAAACATTCAGTACTTC. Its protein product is CASSPGLAGVLAKNIQYF.

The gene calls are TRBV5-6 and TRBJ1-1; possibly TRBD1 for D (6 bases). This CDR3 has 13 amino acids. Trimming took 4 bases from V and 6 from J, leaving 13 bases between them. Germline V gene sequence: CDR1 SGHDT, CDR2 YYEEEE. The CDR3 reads CASSPGQIPEAFF. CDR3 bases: TGTGCCAGCAGCCCGGGACAAATCCCTGAAGCTTTCTTT.

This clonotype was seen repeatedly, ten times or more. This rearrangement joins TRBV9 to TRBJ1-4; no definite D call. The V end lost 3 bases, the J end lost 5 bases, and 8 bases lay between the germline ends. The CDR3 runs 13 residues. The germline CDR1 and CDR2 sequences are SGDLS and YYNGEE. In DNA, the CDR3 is TGTGCCAGCAGCGCAGAAGGGAATGAAAAACTGTTTTTT. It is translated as CASSAEGNEKLFF.

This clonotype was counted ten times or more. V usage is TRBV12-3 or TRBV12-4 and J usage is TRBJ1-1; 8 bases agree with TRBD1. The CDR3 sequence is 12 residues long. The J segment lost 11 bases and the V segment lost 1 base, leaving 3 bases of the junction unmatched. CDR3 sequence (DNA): TGTGCCAGCAGTTTAGGGACAGGGCCTGCTTTCTTT. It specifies CASSLGTGPAFF.

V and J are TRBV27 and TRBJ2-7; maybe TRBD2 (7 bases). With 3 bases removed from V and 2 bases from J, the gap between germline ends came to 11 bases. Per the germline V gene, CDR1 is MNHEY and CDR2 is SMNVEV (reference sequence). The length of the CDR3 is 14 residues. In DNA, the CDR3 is TGTGCCAGCAGTTTGGGGGGGCCTCCCTACGAGCAGTACTTC. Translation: CASSLGGPPYEQYF.

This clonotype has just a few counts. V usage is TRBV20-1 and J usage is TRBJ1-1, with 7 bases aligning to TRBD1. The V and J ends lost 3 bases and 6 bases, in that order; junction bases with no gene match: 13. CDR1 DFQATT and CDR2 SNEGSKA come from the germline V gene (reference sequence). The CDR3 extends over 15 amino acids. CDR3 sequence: CSASDRRGLIAEAFF. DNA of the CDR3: TGCAGTGCTAGCGACAGGAGGGGGCTGATCGCTGAAGCTTTCTTT.

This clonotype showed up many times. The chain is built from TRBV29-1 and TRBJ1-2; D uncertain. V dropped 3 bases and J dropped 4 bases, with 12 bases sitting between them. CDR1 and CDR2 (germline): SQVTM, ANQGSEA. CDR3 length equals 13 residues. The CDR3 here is CSVDGQPVYGYTF. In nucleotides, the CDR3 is TGCAGCGTTGACGGGCAGCCTGTCTATGGCTACACCTTC. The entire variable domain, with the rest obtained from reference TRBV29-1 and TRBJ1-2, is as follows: SAVISQKPSRDICQRGTSLTIQCQVDSQVTMMFWYRQQPGQSLTLIATANQGSEATYESGFVIDKFPISRPNLTFSTLTVSNMSPEDSSIYLCSVDGQPVYGYTFGSGTRLTVV.

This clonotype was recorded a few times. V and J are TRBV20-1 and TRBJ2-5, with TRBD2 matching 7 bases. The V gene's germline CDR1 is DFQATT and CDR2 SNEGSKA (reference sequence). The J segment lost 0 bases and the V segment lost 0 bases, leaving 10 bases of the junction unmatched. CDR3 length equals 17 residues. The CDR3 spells CSARDGVGRENQETQYF. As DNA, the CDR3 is TGCAGTGCTAGAGATGGTGTGGGGCGGGAGAACCAAGAGACCCAGTACTTC.

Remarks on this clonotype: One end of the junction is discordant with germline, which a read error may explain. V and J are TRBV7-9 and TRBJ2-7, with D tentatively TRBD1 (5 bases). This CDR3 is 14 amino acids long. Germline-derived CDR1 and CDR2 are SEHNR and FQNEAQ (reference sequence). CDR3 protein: CASTLSDSSYEQYF. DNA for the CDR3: TGTGCCAGCACCTTATCAGACAGCTCCTACGAGCAGTACTTC.

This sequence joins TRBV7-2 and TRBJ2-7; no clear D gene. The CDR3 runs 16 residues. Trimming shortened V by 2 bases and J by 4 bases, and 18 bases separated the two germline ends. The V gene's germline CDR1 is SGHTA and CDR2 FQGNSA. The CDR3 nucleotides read TGTGCCAGCAGCTTAATACGGGCCGCCCCACCTTACGAGCAGTACTTC. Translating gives CASSLIRAAPPYEQYF.

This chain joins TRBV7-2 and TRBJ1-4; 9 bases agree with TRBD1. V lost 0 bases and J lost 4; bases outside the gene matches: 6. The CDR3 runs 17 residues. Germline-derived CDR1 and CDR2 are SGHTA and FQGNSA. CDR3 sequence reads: CASSLAGQGLVNEKLFF. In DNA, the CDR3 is TGTGCCAGCAGCTTAGCGGGACAGGGTCTCGTTAATGAAAAACTGTTTTTT.

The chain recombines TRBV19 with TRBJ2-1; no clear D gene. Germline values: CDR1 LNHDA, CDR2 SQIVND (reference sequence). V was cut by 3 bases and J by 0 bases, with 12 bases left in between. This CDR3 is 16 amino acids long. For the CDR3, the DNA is TGTGCCAGTAGTATCGTCGGGTCGAGCTCCTACAATGAGCAGTTCTTC. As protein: CASSIVGSSSYNEQFF. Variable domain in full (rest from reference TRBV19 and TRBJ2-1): DGGITQSPKYLFRKEGQNVTLSCEQNLNHDAMYWYRQDPGQGLRLIYYSQIVNDFQKGDIAEGYSVSREKKESFPLTVTSAQKNPTAFYLCASSIVGSSSYNEQFFGPGTRLTVL.

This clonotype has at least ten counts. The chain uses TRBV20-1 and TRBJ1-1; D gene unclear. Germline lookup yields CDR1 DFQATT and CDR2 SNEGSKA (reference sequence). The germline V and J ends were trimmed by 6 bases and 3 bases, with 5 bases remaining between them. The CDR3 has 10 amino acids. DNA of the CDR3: TGCAGTGCCGGGCACACTGAAGCTTTCTTT. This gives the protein CSAGHTEAFF.

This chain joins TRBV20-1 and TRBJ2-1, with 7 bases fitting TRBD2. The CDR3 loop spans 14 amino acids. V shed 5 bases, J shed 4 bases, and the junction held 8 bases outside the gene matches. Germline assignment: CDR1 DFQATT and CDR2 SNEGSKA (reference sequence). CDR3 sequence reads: CSARRPAGYNEQFF. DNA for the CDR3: TGCAGTGCTCGAAGGCCAGCGGGATACAATGAGCAGTTCTTC.

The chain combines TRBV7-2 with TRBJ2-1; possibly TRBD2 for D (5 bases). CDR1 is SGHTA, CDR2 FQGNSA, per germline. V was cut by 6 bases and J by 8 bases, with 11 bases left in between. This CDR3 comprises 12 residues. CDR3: CASSLLRDEQFF. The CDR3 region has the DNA TGTGCCAGCAGTCTGCTGAGGGATGAGCAGTTCTTC. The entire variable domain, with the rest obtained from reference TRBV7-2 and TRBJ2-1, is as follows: GAGVSQSPSNKVTEKGKDVELRCDPISGHTALYWYRQSLGQGLEFLIYFQGNSAPDKSGLPSDRFSAERTGGSVSTLTIQRTQQEDSAVYLCASSLLRDEQFFGPGTRLTVL.

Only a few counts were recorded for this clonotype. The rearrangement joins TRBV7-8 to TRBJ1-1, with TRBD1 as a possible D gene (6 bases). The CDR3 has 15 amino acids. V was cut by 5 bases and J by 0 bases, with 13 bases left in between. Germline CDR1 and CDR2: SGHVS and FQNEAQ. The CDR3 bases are TGTGCCAGCAGCCCGGCGGGACAACTGAACACTGAAGCTTTCTTT. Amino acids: CASSPAGQLNTEAFF.